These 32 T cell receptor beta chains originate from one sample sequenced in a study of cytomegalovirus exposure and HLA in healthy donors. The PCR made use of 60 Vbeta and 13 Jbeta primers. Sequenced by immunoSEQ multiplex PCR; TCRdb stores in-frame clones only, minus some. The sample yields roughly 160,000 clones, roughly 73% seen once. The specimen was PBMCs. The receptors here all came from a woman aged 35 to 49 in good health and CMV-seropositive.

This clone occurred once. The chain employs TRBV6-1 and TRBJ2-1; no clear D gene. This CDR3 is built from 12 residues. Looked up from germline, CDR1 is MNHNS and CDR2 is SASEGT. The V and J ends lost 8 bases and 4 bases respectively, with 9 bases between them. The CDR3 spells CASSPGYNEQFF. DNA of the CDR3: TGTGCCAGCTCCCCGGGTTACAATGAGCAGTTCTTC.

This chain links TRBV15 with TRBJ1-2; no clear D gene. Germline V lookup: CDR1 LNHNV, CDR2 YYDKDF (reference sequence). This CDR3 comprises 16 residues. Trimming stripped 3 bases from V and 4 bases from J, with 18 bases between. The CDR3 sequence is CATSRAQTRASYGYTF. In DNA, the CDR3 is TGTGCCACCAGCAGGGCCCAAACTAGGGCTAGCTATGGCTACACCTTC.

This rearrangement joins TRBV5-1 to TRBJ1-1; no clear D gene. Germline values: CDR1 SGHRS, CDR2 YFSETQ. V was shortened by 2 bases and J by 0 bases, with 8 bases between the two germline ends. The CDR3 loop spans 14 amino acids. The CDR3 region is CASSFTGLNTEAFF. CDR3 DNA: TGCGCCAGCAGCTTCACGGGGTTGAACACTGAAGCTTTCTTT.

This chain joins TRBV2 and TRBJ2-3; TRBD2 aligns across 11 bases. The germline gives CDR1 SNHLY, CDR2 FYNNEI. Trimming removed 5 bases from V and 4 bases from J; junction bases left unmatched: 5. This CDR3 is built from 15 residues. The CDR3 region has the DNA TGTGCCAGCAGTAAACTAGCGGGAGCCGCAGATACGCAGTATTTT. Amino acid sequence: CASSKLAGAADTQYF.

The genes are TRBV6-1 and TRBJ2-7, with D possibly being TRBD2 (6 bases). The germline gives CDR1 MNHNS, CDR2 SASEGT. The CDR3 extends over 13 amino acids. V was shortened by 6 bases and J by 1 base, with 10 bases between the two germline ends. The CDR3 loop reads CASSPGLSYEQYF. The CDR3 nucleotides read TGTGCCAGCAGCCCGGGACTTTCCTACGAGCAGTACTTC.

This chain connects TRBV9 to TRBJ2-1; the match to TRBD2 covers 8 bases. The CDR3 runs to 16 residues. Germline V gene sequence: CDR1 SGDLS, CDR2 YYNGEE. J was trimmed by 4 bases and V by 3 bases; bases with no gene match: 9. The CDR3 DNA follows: TGTGCCAGCAGCGGCCTCGGGGCGGGAGGTTACAATGAGCAGTTCTTC. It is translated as CASSGLGAGGYNEQFF.

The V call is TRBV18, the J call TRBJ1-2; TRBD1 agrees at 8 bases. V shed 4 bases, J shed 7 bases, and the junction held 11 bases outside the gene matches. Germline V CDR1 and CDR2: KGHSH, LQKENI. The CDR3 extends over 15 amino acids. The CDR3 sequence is CASSQSGQAAVGYTF. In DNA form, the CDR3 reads TGTGCCAGCTCACAATCGGGACAGGCTGCAGTTGGCTACACCTTC.

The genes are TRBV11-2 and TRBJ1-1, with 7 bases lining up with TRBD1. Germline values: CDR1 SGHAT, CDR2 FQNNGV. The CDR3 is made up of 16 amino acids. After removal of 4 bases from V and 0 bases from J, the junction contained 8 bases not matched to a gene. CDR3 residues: CASSSIQTGLNTEAFF. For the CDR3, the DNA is TGTGCCAGCAGCTCCATACAGACAGGGTTGAACACTGAAGCTTTCTTT.

The CDR3 bases are TGTGCCAGCAGCCCGGGACTAGCGGATGCCTACGAGCAGTACTTC. Translated: CASSPGLADAYEQYF. This chain connects TRBV7-9 to TRBJ2-5; 11 nucleotides align to TRBD2. The assigned J gene may be wrong: the sequence end matches TRBJ2-7 better. This CDR3 contains 15 residues. Germline V lookup: CDR1 SEHNR, CDR2 FQNEAQ (reference sequence).

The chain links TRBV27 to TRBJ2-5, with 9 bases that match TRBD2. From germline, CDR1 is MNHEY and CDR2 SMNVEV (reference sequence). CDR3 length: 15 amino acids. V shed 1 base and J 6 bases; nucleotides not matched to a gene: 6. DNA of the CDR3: TGTGCCAGCAGTTTATGGGGCGGGAGGGAGAAGACCCAGTACTTC. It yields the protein CASSLWGGREKTQYF.

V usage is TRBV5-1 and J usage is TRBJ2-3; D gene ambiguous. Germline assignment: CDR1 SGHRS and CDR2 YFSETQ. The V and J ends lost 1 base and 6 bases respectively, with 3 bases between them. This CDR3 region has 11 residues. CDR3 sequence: CASSLRDTQYF. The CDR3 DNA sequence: TGCGCCAGCAGCTTGCGGGATACGCAGTATTTT.

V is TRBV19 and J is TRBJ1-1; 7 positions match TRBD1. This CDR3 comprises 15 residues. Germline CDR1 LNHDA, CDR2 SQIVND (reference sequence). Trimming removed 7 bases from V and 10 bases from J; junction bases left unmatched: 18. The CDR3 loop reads CASTPGQVRSLGAFF. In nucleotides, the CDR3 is TGTGCCAGTACCCCTGGACAGGTGCGATCCCTAGGAGCTTTCTTT.

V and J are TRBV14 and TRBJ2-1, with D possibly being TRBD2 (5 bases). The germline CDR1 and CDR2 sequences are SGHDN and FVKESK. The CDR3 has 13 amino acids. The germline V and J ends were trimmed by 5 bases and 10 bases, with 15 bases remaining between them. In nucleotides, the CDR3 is TGTGCCAGCAGCGATCAACTAGACCGAGAGCAGTTCTTC. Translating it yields CASSDQLDREQFF.

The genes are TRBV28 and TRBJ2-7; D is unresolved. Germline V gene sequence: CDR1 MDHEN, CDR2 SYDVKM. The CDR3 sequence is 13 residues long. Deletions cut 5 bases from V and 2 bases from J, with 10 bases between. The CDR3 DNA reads TGTGCCAGCAGTCCCGACTCAACCTACGAGCAGTACTTC. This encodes CASSPDSTYEQYF.

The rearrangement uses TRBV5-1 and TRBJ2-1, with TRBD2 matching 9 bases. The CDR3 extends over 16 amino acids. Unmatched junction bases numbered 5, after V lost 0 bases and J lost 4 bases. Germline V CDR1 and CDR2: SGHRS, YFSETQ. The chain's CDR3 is CASSLDLAGVYNEQFF. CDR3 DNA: TGCGCCAGCAGCTTGGATTTAGCGGGAGTTTACAATGAGCAGTTCTTC.

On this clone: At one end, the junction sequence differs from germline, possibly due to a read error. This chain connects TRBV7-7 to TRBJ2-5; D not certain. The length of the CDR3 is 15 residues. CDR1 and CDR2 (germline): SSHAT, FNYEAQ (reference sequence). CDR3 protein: CASSLNPGSGETQYF. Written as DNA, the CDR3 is TGTGCTAGCAGCTTAAACCCCGGGTCTGGGGAGACCCAGTACTTC.

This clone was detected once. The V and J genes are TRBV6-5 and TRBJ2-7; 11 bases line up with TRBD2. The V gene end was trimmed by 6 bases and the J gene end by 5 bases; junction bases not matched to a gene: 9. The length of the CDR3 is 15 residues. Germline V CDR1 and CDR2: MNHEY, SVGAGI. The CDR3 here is CASRENSGRADEQYF. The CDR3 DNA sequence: TGTGCCAGCAGAGAAAATAGCGGGAGGGCCGACGAGCAGTACTTC.

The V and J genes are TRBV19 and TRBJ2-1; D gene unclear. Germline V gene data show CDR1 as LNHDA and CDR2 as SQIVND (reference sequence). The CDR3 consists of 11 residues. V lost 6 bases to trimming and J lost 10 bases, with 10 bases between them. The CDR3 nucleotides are TGTGCCAGTAGCCACTACGGGGAGCAGTTCTTC. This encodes CASSHYGEQFF.

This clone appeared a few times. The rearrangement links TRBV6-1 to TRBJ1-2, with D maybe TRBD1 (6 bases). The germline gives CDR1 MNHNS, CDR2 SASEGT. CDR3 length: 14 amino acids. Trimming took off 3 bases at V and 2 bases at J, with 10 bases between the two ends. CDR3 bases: TGTGCCAGCAGTGACGCGGGGGCGAACTATGGCTACACCTTC. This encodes CASSDAGANYGYTF.

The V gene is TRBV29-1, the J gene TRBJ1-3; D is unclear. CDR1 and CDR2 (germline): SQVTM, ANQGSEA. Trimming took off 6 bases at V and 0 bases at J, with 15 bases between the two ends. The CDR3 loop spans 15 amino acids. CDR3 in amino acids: CSVVGGESSGNTIYF. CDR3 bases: TGCAGCGTCGTGGGCGGGGAGAGCTCTGGAAACACCATATATTTT.

The chain's CDR3 is CASSLGPTGELFF. The CDR3 DNA reads TGTGCCAGCAGCTTAGGTCCAACCGGGGAGCTGTTTTTT. The chain employs TRBV11-3 and TRBJ2-2; D is unclear. CDR3 length equals 13 residues. Germline lookup yields CDR1 SGHNT and CDR2 YENEEA. V was shortened by 1 base and J by 5 bases, with 5 bases between the two germline ends.

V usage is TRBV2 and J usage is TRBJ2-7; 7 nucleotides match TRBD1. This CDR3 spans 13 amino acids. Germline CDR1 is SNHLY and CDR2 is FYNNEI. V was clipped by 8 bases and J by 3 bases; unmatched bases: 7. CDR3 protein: CASRGQVLYEQYF. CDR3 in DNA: TGTGCCAGCCGCGGACAGGTTCTCTACGAGCAGTACTTC.

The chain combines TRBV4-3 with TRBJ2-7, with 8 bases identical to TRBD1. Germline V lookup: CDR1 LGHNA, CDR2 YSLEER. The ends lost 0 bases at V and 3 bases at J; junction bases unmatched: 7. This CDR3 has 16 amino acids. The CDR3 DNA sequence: TGCGCCAGCAGCCAAGAGACCGGGACAGGCCTCTACGAGCAGTACTTC. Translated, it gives CASSQETGTGLYEQYF.

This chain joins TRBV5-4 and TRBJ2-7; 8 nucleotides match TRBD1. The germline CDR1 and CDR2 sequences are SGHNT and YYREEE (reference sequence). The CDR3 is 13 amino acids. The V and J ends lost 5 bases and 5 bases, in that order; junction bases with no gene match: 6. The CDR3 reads CASRPGTGDEQYF. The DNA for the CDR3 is TGTGCCAGCAGACCCGGGACAGGAGACGAGCAGTACTTC.

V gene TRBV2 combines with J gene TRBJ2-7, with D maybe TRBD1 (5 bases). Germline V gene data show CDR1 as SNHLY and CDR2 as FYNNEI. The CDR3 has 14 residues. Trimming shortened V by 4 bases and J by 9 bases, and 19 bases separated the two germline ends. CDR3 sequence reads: CASSGSTTQRGQYF. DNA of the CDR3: TGTGCCAGCAGTGGATCTACTACCCAAAGGGGGCAGTACTTC.

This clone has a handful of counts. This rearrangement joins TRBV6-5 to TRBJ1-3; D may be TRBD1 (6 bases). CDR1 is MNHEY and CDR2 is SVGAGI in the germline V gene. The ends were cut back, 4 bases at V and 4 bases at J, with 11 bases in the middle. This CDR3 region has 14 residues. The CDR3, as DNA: TGTGCCAGCAGTTCCAGGGGTTGGGGAAACACCATATATTTT. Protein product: CASSSRGWGNTIYF.

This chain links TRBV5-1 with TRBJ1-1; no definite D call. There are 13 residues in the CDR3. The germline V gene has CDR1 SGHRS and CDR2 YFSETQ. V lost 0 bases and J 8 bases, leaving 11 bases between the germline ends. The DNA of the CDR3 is TGCGCCAGCAGCTTGGCCGGGGTATCGGAAGCTTTCTTT. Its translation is CASSLAGVSEAFF. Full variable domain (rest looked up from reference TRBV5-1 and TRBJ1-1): KAGVTQTPRYLIKTRGQQVTLSCSPISGHRSVSWYQQTPGQGLQFLFEYFSETQRNKGNFPGRFSGRQFSNSRSEMNVSTLELGDSALYLCASSLAGVSEAFFGQGTRLTVV.

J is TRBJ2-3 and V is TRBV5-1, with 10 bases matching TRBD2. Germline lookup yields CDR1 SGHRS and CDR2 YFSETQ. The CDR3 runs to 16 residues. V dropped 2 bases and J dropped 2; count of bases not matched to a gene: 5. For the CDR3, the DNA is TGCGCCAGCAGCTTAACTACTAGCGGGAACACAGATACGCAGTATTTT. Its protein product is CASSLTTSGNTDTQYF.

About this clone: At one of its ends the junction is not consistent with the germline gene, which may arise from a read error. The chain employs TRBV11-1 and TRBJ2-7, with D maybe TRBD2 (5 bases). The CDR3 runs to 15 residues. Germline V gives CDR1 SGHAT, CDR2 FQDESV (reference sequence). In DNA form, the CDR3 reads TGTGCCAGCAGCTCGGCTTTTGCTAGCCCTTACGGGCAGTACTTC. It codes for CASSSAFASPYGQYF.

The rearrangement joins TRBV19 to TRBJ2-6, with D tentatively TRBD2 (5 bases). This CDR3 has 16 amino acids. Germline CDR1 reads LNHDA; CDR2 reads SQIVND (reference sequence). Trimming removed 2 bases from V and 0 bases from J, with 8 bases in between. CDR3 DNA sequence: TGTGCCAGTAGTATACGGGGATACTCTGGGGCCAACGTCCTGACTTTC. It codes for CASSIRGYSGANVLTF.

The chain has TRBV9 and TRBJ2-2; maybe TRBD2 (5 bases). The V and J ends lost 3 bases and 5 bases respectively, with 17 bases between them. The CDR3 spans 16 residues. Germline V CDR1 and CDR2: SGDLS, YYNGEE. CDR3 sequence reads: CASSAQPELGTGELFF. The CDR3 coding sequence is TGTGCCAGCAGCGCCCAGCCTGAACTAGGAACCGGGGAGCTGTTTTTT. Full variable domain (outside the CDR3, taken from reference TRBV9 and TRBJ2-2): DSGVTQTPKHLITATGQRVTLRCSPRSGDLSVYWYQQSLDQGLQFLIQYYNGEERAKGNILERFSAQQFPDLHSELNLSSLELGDSALYFCASSAQPELGTGELFFGEGSRLTVL.

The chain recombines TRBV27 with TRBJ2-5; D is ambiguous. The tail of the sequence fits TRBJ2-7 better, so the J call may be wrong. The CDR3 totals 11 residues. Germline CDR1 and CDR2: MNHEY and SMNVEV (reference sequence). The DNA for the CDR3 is TGTGCCAGCAGACACAGACACGAGCAGTACTTC. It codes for CASRHRHEQYF.